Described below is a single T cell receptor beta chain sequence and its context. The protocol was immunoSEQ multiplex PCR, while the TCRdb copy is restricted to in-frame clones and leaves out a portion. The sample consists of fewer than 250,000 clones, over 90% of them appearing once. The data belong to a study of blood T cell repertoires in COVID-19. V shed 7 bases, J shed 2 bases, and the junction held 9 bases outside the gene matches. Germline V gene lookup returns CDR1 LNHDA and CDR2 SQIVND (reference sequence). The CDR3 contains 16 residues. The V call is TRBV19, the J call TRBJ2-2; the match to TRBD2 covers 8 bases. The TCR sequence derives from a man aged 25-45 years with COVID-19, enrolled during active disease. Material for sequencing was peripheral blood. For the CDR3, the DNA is TGTGCCAGTAATGTAAGACTAGCGAGAAACACCGGGGAGCTGTTTTTT. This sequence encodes CASNVRLARNTGELFF.